Listed here are 15 T cell receptor beta chains from one sample, sequenced in a study of T cells in Graves' hyperthyroidism and ophthalmopathy. RNA transcripts served as the template for amplifying TCR beta CDR3 regions. During a first-round RT-PCR of the TCR CDR3, the HTBI primer set was used. One entry per CDR3 protein results from TCRdb running MiXCR on the multiplex PCR reads. The sample holds hundreds of thousands of distinct CDR3 sequences, approximately 40% seen once. Input material: blood. These receptors were obtained from a man aged 18-30 years with Graves' hyperthyroidism.

This clonotype has a handful of counts. The rearrangement uses TRBV12-3 or TRBV12-4 and TRBJ2-5, with TRBD2 identical over 8 bases. Trimming at V came to 3 bases and at J to 5 bases, leaving 8 bases not matched to a gene. The CDR3 covers 15 residues. This CDR3 reads CASSFPAAGVETQYF. The CDR3 coding sequence is TGTGCCAGCAGTTTTCCGGCAGCGGGGGTGGAGACCCAGTACTTC.

This clonotype was counted many times. One junction end disagrees with the germline gene, perhaps due to a read error. The V and J genes are TRBV11-2 and TRBJ2-7; TRBD1 aligns across 9 bases. The CDR3 runs to 13 residues. The germline CDR1 and CDR2 sequences are SGHAT and FQNNGV. CDR3 DNA sequence: TGCGCCAGCAGCTTGGACAGGGGAAACGAGCAGTACTTC. Protein product: CASSLDRGNEQYF.

This chain uses TRBV7-6 with TRBJ2-2; D is tentatively TRBD1 or TRBD2 (5 bases each). Trimming removed 10 bases from V and 6 bases from J, with 21 bases in between. The CDR3 spans 15 residues. Germline V gives CDR1 SGHVS, CDR2 FNYEAQ. The CDR3 loop is CATSDPGASPGELFF. CDR3 coding DNA: TGTGCCACCAGTGATCCCGGGGCCTCCCCCGGGGAGCTGTTTTTT.

This clonotype has at least ten counts. The chain combines TRBV2 with TRBJ1-1; no clear D gene. CDR1 is SNHLY, CDR2 FYNNEI, per germline. The CDR3 consists of 14 residues. Trimming removed 5 bases at V and 3 bases at J, with 13 bases between. The CDR3 here is CASSPAAKDTEAFF. Here the CDR3 DNA reads TGTGCCAGCAGTCCCGCAGCGAAGGACACTGAAGCTTTCTTT.

This clonotype was seen ten or more times. The chain couples TRBV10-3 to TRBJ2-7, with 7 nucleotides matching TRBD1. The CDR3 sequence is 12 residues long. Germline CDR1 is ENHRY and CDR2 is SYGVKD. J lost 6 bases, V lost 1 base, and 0 bases had no gene match. The CDR3: CAISEWTGEQYF. CDR3 coding DNA: TGTGCCATCAGTGAGTGGACAGGCGAGCAGTACTTC.

At least ten counts were recorded for this clonotype. The CDR3 loop reads CASSVGLAGVQETQYF. In DNA, the CDR3 is TGTGCCAGCAGCGTAGGGCTAGCGGGGGTTCAAGAGACCCAGTACTTC. The chain uses TRBV9 and TRBJ2-5; 10 nucleotides align to TRBD2. The germline gives CDR1 SGDLS, CDR2 YYNGEE. This CDR3 is 16 amino acids long. V was pared by 0 bases and J by 2 bases, with 4 bases of the junction left unmatched. Together with reference TRBV9 and TRBJ2-5, the CDR3 gives the full variable domain: DSGVTQTPKHLITATGQRVTLRCSPRSGDLSVYWYQQSLDQGLQFLIQYYNGEERAKGNILERFSAQQFPDLHSELNLSSLELGDSALYFCASSVGLAGVQETQYFGPGTRLLVL.

In this sample, this clonotype turned up many times. This sequence joins TRBV9 and TRBJ2-5; D is possibly TRBD1 or TRBD2 (6 bases each). The CDR3 consists of 13 residues. Trimming cost V 5 bases and J 5 bases, with 13 bases left between them. The germline V gene has CDR1 SGDLS and CDR2 YYNGEE. CDR3 loop: CASSVGGRETQYF. CDR3 DNA sequence: TGTGCCAGCAGTGTCGGGGGCCGGGAGACCCAGTACTTC.

This clonotype was detected only a few times. The rearrangement joins TRBV7-2 to TRBJ2-7, with 12 positions matching TRBD2. Trimming at V came to 1 base and at J to 5 bases, leaving 3 bases not matched to a gene. CDR3 length: 15 residues. Germline V gene data show CDR1 as SGHTA and CDR2 as FQGNSA. CDR3 loop: CASSLVLAGGHEQYF. The CDR3 DNA reads as TGTGCCAGCAGCTTAGTACTAGCGGGAGGCCACGAGCAGTACTTC.

Worth noting for this clonotype: The junction departs from germline at one end; a sequencing error may be responsible. This rearrangement joins TRBV6-1 to TRBJ1-5, with D tentatively TRBD1 (6 bases). Looked up from germline, CDR1 is MNHNS and CDR2 is SASEGT. This CDR3 region has 16 residues. For the CDR3, the DNA is TGTGCCAGCAGTGCCATAGTCAAGGGGGGCAATCAGTCCCAGCATTTT. Encoded protein: CASSAIVKGGNQSQHF.

Only a few counts were recorded for this clonotype. The genes are TRBV9 and TRBJ1-2; no clear D gene. V was trimmed by 0 bases and J by 2 bases, leaving 11 bases between them. CDR3 length: 15 residues. Germline CDR1 is SGDLS and CDR2 is YYNGEE. The CDR3 loop reads CASSVEDYSNYGYTF. The CDR3 DNA sequence: TGTGCCAGCAGCGTAGAGGATTACTCAAACTATGGCTACACCTTC.

This CDR3 is CASSPPGRATEAFF. The CDR3 DNA sequence: TGTGCCAGCAGCCCTCCGGGACGGGCAACTGAAGCTTTCTTT. The rearrangement uses TRBV11-3 and TRBJ1-1; a possible D gene is TRBD1 (5 bases). V was clipped by 5 bases and J by 5 bases, with 15 bases between them. The germline V gene has CDR1 SGHNT and CDR2 YENEEA. This CDR3 has 14 amino acids.

A word on this clonotype: One junction end disagrees with the germline gene, perhaps due to a read error. The chain uses TRBV9 and TRBJ2-7, with D perhaps given as TRBD1 or TRBD2 (5 bases each). This CDR3 region has 9 residues. Per germline, CDR1 SGDLS and CDR2 YYNGEE. The CDR3 nucleotides read TGCGCCAGCAGTGAGGGGACGTACTTC. Encoded protein: CASSEGTYF.

This clonotype was recorded many times. The chain combines TRBV7-8 with TRBJ1-5; D remains unclear. V lost 5 bases, J lost 5 bases, and 10 bases lay in between. Germline CDR1 and CDR2: SGHVS and FQNEAQ. The CDR3 spans 13 residues. The CDR3 sequence is CASSPSLYQPQHF. The CDR3 coding sequence is TGTGCCAGCAGCCCTAGTCTGTATCAGCCCCAGCATTTT.

This clonotype occurred many times. V usage is TRBV9 and J usage is TRBJ1-2; TRBD1 might be the D (5 bases). The V end was cut by 0 bases, the J end by 1 base, with 7 bases between. The CDR3 is made up of 14 amino acids. The germline V gene encodes CDR1 SGDLS and CDR2 YYNGEE. The CDR3 reads CASSVAQGNYGYTF. The CDR3 nucleotides read TGTGCCAGCAGCGTAGCCCAGGGTAACTATGGCTACACCTTC.

V gene TRBV10-1 combines with J gene TRBJ2-5; 7 bases map to TRBD2. CDR3 length equals 16 residues. Germline CDR1 and CDR2: WNHNN and SYGVQD (reference sequence). With 6 bases clipped from V and 3 bases from J, the junction kept 13 bases outside the gene matches. The CDR3 DNA follows: TGCGCCAGCAGACCCTTTGGGGGGGGACCTAAAGAGACCCAGTACTTC. This translates into CASRPFGGGPKETQYF.